Included here is one TCR beta chain sequence, with context. Its antigen is unidentified. TCRdb re-analyzed the 5' RACE reads; it lists each CDR3 protein once, without DNA. The sample includes over 130,000 distinct CDR3 sequences. This sample was included in a study of monozygotic twins with inflammatory bowel disease. Study observations and caveats: Healthy co-twins, by inverse Simpson, had higher TCRbeta diversity than their siblings with IBD.

Sequencing input: blood. The TCR comes from a human donor with ulcerative colitis or Crohn's disease, or a healthy co-twin of an affected twin (not recorded which).

The CDR3 loop reads CASSEIGTGVWTEAFF. The genes are TRBV6-1 and TRBJ1-1; as DNA is missing, the TRBD1 call by TCRdb cannot be tested. The germline gives CDR1 MNHNS, CDR2 SASEGT. The CDR3 consists of 16 residues.